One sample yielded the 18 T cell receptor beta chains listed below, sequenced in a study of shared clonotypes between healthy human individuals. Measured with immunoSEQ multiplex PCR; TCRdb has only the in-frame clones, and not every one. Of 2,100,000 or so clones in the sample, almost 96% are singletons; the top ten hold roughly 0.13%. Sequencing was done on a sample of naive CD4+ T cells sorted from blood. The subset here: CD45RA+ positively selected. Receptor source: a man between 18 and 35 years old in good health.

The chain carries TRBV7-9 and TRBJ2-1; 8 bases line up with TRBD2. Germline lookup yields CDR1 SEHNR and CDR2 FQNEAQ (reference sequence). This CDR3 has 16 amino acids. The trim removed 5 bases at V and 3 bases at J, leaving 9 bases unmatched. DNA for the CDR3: TGTGCCAGCAGCGAAGGGAGCGGGGGAATCTACAATGAGCAGTTCTTC. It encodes CASSEGSGGIYNEQFF.

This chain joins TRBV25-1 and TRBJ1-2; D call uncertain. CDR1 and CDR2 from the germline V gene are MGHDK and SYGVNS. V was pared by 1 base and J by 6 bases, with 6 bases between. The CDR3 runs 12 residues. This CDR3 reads CASSESSDGYTF. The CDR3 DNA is TGTGCCAGCAGTGAATCGTCCGATGGCTACACCTTC.

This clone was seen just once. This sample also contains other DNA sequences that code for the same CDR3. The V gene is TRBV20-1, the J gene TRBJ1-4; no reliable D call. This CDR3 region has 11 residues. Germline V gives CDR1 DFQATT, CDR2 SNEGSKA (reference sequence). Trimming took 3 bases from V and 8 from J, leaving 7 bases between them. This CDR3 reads CSAREGEKLFF. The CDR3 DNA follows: TGCAGTGCTAGGGAGGGAGAAAAACTGTTTTTT.

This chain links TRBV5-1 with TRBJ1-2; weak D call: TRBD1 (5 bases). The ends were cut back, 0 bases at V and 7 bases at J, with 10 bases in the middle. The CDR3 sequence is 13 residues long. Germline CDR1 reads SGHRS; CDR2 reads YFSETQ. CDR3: CASSLVEGTGYTF. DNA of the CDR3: TGCGCCAGCAGCTTGGTAGAGGGGACTGGCTACACCTTC.

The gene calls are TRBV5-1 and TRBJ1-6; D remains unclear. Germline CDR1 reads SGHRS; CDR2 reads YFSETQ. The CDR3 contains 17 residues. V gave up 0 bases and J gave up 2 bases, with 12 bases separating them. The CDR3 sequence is CASSLGTLSPYNSPLHF. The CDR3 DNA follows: TGCGCCAGCAGCTTGGGAACCCTCTCTCCCTATAATTCACCCCTCCACTTT.

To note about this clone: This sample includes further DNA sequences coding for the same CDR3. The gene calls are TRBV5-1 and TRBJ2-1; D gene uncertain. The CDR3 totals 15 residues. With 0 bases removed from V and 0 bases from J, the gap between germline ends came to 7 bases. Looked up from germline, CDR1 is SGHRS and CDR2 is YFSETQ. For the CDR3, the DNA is TGCGCCAGCAGCTTGGGACCAAGCTCCTACAATGAGCAGTTCTTC. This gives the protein CASSLGPSSYNEQFF.

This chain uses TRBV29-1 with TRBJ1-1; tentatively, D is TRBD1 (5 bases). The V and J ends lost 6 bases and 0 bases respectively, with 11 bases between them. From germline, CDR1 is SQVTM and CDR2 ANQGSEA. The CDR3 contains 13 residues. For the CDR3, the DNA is TGCAGCGTCCTACAGGTGATGAACACTGAAGCTTTCTTT. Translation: CSVLQVMNTEAFF.

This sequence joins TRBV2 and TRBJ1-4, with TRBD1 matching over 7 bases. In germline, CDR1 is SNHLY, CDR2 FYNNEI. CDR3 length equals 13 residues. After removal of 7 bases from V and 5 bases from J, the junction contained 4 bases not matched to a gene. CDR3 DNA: TGTGCCAGCATTACGACAGGGAATGAAAAACTGTTTTTT. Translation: CASITTGNEKLFF.

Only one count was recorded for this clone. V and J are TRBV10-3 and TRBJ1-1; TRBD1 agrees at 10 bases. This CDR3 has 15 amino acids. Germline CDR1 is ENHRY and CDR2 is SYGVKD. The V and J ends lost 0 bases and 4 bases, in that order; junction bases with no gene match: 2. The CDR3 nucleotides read TGTGCCATCAGTGAGTCGGGACAGGGGTCCACTGAAGCTTTCTTT. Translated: CAISESGQGSTEAFF.

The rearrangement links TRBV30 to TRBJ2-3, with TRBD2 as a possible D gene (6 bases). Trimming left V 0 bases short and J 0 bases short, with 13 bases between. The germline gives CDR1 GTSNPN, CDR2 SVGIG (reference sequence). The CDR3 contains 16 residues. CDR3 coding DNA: TGTGCCTGGAGTGTACGGCTAGCGCCGAGCACAGATACGCAGTATTTT. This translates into CAWSVRLAPSTDTQYF.

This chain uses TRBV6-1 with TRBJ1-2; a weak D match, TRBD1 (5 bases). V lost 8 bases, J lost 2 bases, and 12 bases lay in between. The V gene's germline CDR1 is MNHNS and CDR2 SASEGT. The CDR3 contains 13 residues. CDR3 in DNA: TGTGCCAGCCTATCGAGGGACAACTATGGCTACACCTTC. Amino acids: CASLSRDNYGYTF.

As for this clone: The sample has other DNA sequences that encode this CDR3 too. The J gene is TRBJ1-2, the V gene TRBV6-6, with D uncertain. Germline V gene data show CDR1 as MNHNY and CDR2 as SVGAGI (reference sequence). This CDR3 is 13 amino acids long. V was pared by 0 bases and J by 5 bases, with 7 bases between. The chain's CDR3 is CASSYSEGYGYTF. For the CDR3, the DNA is TGTGCCAGCAGTTACTCTGAAGGGTATGGCTACACCTTC.

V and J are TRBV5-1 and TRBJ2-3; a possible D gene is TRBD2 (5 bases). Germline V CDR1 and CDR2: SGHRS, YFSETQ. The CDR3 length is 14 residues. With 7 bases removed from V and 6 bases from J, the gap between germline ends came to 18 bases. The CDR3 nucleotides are TGCGCCAGCTGCTGGGAAGGAGGACTGGATACGCAGTATTTT. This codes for CASCWEGGLDTQYF.

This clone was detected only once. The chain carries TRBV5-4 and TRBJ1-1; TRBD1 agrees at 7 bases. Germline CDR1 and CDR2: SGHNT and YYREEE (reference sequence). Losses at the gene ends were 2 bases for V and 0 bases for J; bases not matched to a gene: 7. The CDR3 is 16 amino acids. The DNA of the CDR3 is TGTGCCAGCAGCTTTGAGGGACAGATGATGAACACTGAAGCTTTCTTT. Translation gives CASSFEGQMMNTEAFF.

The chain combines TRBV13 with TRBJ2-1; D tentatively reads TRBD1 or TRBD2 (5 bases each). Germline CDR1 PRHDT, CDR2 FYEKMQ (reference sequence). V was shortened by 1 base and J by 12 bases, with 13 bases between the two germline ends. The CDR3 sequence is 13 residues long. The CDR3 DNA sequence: TGTGCCAGCAGCTTAGAAGCAACTAGGGGGCAGTTCTTC. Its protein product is CASSLEATRGQFF. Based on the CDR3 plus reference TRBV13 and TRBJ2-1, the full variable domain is AAGVIQSPRHLIKEKRETATLKCYPIPRHDTVYWYQQGPGQDPQFLISFYEKMQSDKGSIPDRFSAQQFSDYHSELNMSSLELGDSALYFCASSLEATRGQFFGPGTRLTVL.

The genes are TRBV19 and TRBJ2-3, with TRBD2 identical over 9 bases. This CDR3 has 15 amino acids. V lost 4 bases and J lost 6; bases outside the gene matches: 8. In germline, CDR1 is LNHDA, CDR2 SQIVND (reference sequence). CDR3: CASSTRGTSPDTQYF. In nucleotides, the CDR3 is TGTGCCAGTAGTACCAGGGGGACTAGCCCGGATACGCAGTATTTT.

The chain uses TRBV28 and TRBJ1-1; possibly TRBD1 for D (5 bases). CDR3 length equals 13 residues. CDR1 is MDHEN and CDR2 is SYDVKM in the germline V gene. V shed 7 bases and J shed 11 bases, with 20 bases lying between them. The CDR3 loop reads CASINTGIQGAFF. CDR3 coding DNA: TGTGCCAGCATTAATACAGGAATTCAGGGCGCTTTCTTT.

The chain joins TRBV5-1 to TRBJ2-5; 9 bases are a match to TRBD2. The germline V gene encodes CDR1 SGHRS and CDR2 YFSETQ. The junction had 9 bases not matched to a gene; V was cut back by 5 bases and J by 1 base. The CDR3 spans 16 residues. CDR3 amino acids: CASRSTSGYVQETQYF. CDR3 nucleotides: TGCGCCAGCAGGTCGACTAGCGGATACGTCCAAGAGACCCAGTACTTC.